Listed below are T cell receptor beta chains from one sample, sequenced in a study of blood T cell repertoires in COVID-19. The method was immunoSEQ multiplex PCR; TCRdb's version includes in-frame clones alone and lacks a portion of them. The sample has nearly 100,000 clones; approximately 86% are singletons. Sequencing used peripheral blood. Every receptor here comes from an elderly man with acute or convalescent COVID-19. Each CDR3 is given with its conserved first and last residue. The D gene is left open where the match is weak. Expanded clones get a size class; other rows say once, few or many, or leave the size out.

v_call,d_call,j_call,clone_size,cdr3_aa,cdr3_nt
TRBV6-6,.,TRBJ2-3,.,CASSPGYPAGTQYF,TGTGCCAGCAGCCCAGGTTACCCGGCAGGGACGCAGTATTTT
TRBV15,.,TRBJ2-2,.,CATSTLTVFGGELFF,TGTGCCACCAGCACCCTTACGGTTTTCGGCGGGGAGCTGTTTTTT
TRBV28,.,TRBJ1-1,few,CASYPGGQMNTEAFF,TGTGCCAGCTATCCTGGGGGCCAAATGAACACTGAAGCTTTCTTT
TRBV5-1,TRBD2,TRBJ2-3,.,CASSLAGGTSGTSTDTQYF,TGCGCCAGCAGCTTGGCCGGGGGGACTAGCGGTACTAGCACAGATACGCAGTATTTT
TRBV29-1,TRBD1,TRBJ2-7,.,CSVEGQHSYEQYF,TGCAGCGTTGAGGGACAGCACTCCTACGAGCAGTACTTC
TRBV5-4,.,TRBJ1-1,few,CASSPRLNTEAFF,TGTGCCAGCAGCCCCAGGCTGAACACTGAAGCTTTCTTT
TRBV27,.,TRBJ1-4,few,CASSFLPGGFGTNEKLFF,TGTGCCAGCAGTTTTCTCCCGGGGGGTTTTGGAACTAATGAAAAACTGTTTTTT
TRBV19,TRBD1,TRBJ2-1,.,CASSIGQGGSNEQFF,TGTGCCAGTAGTATCGGACAGGGGGGATCCAATGAGCAGTTCTTC
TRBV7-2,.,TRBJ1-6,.,CASSLGGLDNSPLHF,TGTGCCAGCAGCTTAGGTGGTTTAGATAATTCACCCCTCCACTTT
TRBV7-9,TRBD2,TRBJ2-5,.,CASSLSSGIGETQYF,TGTGCCAGCAGCTTGTCTAGCGGGATAGGAGAGACCCAGTACTTC
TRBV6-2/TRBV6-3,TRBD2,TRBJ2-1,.,CASRPEGLAEYNEQFF,TGTGCCAGCAGACCTGAAGGACTAGCGGAGTACAATGAGCAGTTCTTC
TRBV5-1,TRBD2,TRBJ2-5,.,CASSSGLAGGIRETQYF,TGCGCCAGCAGTTCCGGACTAGCGGGAGGGATCCGCGAGACCCAGTACTTC
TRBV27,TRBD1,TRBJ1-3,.,CASSPTGDRSRNTIYF,TGTGCCAGCAGTCCAACCGGGGACAGGTCCAGAAACACCATATATTTT
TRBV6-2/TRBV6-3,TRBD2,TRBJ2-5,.,CASSRGTSNGRTQYF,TGTGCCAGCAGTCGAGGGACTAGCAACGGCCGGACCCAGTACTTC
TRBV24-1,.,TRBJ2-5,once,CATGEGVSSWGETQYF,TGTGCCACCGGGGAGGGGGTGTCATCCTGGGGAGAGACCCAGTACTTC
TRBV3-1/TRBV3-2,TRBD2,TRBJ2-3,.,CASSQGAGDADTQYF,TGTGCCAGCAGCCAAGGTGCGGGAGACGCAGATACGCAGTATTTT
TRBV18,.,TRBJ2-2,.,CASSPPNRYTGELFF,TGTGCCAGCTCACCACCAAACAGATACACCGGGGAGCTGTTTTTT
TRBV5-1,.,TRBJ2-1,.,CASSLALDFYNEQFF,TGCGCCAGCAGCTTGGCTCTAGACTTTTACAATGAGCAGTTCTTC
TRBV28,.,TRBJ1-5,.,CASSLSGDRQPQHF,TGTGCCAGCAGTTTATCGGGGGATCGGCAGCCCCAGCATTTT